This T cell receptor beta chain was obtained from a study of shared clonotypes between healthy human individuals. Findings and caveats of the study: Among the subsets, naive ones generally showed larger estimated richness than memory ones.

Naive CD8 cells were CD45RO-negative, positively selected for CCR7, excluding terminally differentiated effector memory CD45RA+ cells. Only in-frame clones appear in the TCRdb table, and some are missing; sequencing was by immunoSEQ multiplex PCR. The sample has 650,000 to 800,000 clones; about 92% are singletons. The ends were cut back, 4 bases at V and 7 bases at J, with 11 bases in the middle. The CDR3 is 13 residues long. Germline CDR1 and CDR2: MRHNA and SNTAGT. Note on this clone: Its antigen is unknown.

This receptor was taken from a man in his thirties or forties in good health. This chain links TRBV6-4 with TRBJ2-1; no clear D. The sequenced sample consisted of naive CD8+ T cells sorted from blood. The CDR3: CASSGSSQNEQFF. DNA for the CDR3: TGTGCCAGCAGTGGGAGTAGCCAAAATGAGCAGTTCTTC.